This note documents a single TCR beta chain sequence. The antigen is not known. CDR3 length: 13 residues. Germline values: CDR1 DFQATT, CDR2 SNEGSKA (reference sequence). V was trimmed by 5 bases and J by 3 bases, leaving 11 bases between them. This sample was taken from a study of CD8 T cells in ankylosing spondylitis. Study observations and caveats: Clones that were linked to disease were CD8+ and were relatively rare in peripheral blood. Clones tied to disease were said to be significantly enriched in matched ankylosing spondylitis synovial fluid. A subset of motif variants has previously been described in the synovial fluid and blood of reactive arthritis. For ankylosing spondylitis blood, a TCR beta motif of several highly homologous variants appeared characteristic.

TCRdb re-called the 5' RACE reads through MiXCR, storing one row per CDR3 protein. The sample shows about 96,000 distinct CDR3 sequences, 25% to 35% of them seen only once. The material sequenced was blood, either unsorted or a sorted T cell fraction (not recorded which). The TCR sequence derives from a male donor with ankylosing spondylitis or in good health (not recorded which). The rearrangement uses TRBV20-1 and TRBJ1-3; D unclear. In DNA form, the CDR3 reads TGCAGTGCTGCGGTTCCGGGTGGAAACACCATATATTTT. Translating it yields CSAAVPGGNTIYF.